Listed here are 14 T cell receptor beta chains from one sample, sequenced in a study of blood T cell repertoires in COVID-19. Sequenced by immunoSEQ multiplex PCR; TCRdb stores in-frame clones only, minus some. The table has 150,000 to 200,000 clones, over 75% seen once. The sample was peripheral blood. Every receptor here comes from a woman in her 70s with acute or convalescent COVID-19.

V gene TRBV4-1 combines with J gene TRBJ1-4; TRBD1 agrees at 7 bases. Germline assignment: CDR1 MGHRA and CDR2 YSYEKL. The CDR3 has 15 amino acids. The J segment lost 8 bases and the V segment lost 1 base, leaving 7 bases of the junction unmatched. CDR3 nucleotide sequence: TGCGCCAGCAGCCAAGGGTGGGGACAGACGGAAAAACTGTTTTTT. This sequence encodes CASSQGWGQTEKLFF.

The V and J genes are TRBV5-1 and TRBJ2-2; D is possibly TRBD2 (5 bases). Germline V gene lookup returns CDR1 SGHRS and CDR2 YFSETQ. The CDR3 has 14 residues. V was cut by 2 bases and J by 3 bases, with 8 bases left in between. The chain's CDR3 is CASSFSGDTGELFF. DNA of the CDR3: TGCGCCAGCAGCTTTTCCGGGGACACCGGGGAGCTGTTTTTT. Variable domain in full (rest from reference TRBV5-1 and TRBJ2-2): KAGVTQTPRYLIKTRGQQVTLSCSPISGHRSVSWYQQTPGQGLQFLFEYFSETQRNKGNFPGRFSGRQFSNSRSEMNVSTLELGDSALYLCASSFSGDTGELFFGEGSRLTVL.

The gene calls are TRBV5-1 and TRBJ1-4, with TRBD1 matching over 7 bases. J gave up 5 bases and V 1 base, and 5 bases lay outside the gene matches. This CDR3 comprises 15 residues. Germline CDR1 reads SGHRS; CDR2 reads YFSETQ. CDR3 DNA: TGCGCCAGCAGCTTGACAGGGGACCGAAATGAAAAACTGTTTTTT. It yields the protein CASSLTGDRNEKLFF.

The chain links TRBV9 to TRBJ2-2; 9 bases match TRBD1. The trim removed 4 bases at V and 5 bases at J, leaving 12 bases unmatched. CDR1 is SGDLS and CDR2 is YYNGEE in the germline V gene. This CDR3 contains 17 residues. The CDR3 sequence: CASSNSGTGRATGELFF. As DNA, the CDR3 is TGTGCCAGCAGCAACTCGGGGACAGGGCGGGCAACCGGGGAGCTGTTTTTT. The full variable domain, in which reference TRBV9 and TRBJ2-2 provide the parts outside the CDR3, is DSGVTQTPKHLITATGQRVTLRCSPRSGDLSVYWYQQSLDQGLQFLIQYYNGEERAKGNILERFSAQQFPDLHSELNLSSLELGDSALYFCASSNSGTGRATGELFFGEGSRLTVL.

The genes are TRBV2 and TRBJ1-6, with D unresolved. Germline-derived CDR1 and CDR2 are SNHLY and FYNNEI. The CDR3 totals 12 residues. V shed 6 bases and J shed 10 bases, with 10 bases lying between them. In DNA, the CDR3 is TGTGCCAGCAGGGTCGGGGAATCACCCCTCCACTTT. It yields the protein CASRVGESPLHF.

The chain recombines TRBV2 with TRBJ1-6, with D perhaps TRBD1 (6 bases). The CDR3 covers 14 residues. Trimming shortened V by 3 bases and J by 8 bases, and 11 bases separated the two germline ends. Per germline, CDR1 SNHLY and CDR2 FYNNEI. CDR3 in amino acids: CASSEGQLHSPLHF. The DNA of the CDR3 is TGTGCCAGCAGTGAGGGACAACTTCATTCACCCCTCCACTTT.

This CDR3 reads CAWSGGLAGALDYEQYF. The CDR3 DNA follows: TGTGCCTGGAGTGGAGGACTAGCGGGAGCGCTTGACTACGAGCAGTACTTC. The chain is built from TRBV30 and TRBJ2-7; 13 bases line up with TRBD2. Germline CDR1 reads GTSNPN; CDR2 reads SVGIG (reference sequence). V trimming: 1 base; J trimming: 3 bases; junction bases outside the gene matches: 9. There are 17 residues in the CDR3.

This rearrangement joins TRBV2 to TRBJ2-7; D possibly corresponds to TRBD2 (5 bases). Trimming removed 7 bases at V and 1 base at J, with 11 bases between. The CDR3 length is 13 residues. Looked up from germline, CDR1 is SNHLY and CDR2 is FYNNEI. The CDR3 region has the DNA TGTGCCAGCATGGTGACGGGATCCTACGAGCAGTACTTC. Its translation: CASMVTGSYEQYF. Complete variable domain (other parts from reference TRBV2 and TRBJ2-7): EPEVTQTPSHQVTQMGQEVILRCVPISNHLYFYWYRQILGQKVEFLVSFYNNEISEKSEIFDDQFSVERPDGSNFTLKIRSTKLEDSAMYFCASMVTGSYEQYFGPGTRLTVT.

The chain links TRBV27 to TRBJ1-6, with TRBD1 matching 7 bases. Germline lookup yields CDR1 MNHEY and CDR2 SMNVEV (reference sequence). J gave up 7 bases and V 6 bases, and 12 bases lay outside the gene matches. The CDR3 extends over 16 amino acids. CDR3 region: CASRRDRNLENSPLHF. The CDR3 DNA follows: TGTGCCAGCAGAAGGGACAGAAACTTAGAGAATTCACCCCTCCACTTT.

The table lists this clone with many counts. This chain uses TRBV5-6 with TRBJ1-1; TRBD1 might be the D (6 bases). V was pared by 3 bases and J by 0 bases, with 15 bases between. CDR3 size: 16 residues. CDR1 and CDR2 (germline): SGHDT, YYEEEE. Here the CDR3 reads CASSYDRRRLNTEAFF. DNA for the CDR3: TGTGCCAGCAGCTACGACAGGAGGCGGTTGAACACTGAAGCTTTCTTT.

The chain joins TRBV9 to TRBJ1-1; no clear D. CDR1 is SGDLS and CDR2 is YYNGEE in the germline V gene. V was trimmed by 2 bases and J by 4 bases, leaving 9 bases between them. The CDR3 is 13 amino acids. CDR3 amino acids: CASSVIPVTEAFF. The DNA for the CDR3 is TGTGCCAGCAGCGTCATCCCAGTCACTGAAGCTTTCTTT.

This chain links TRBV6-5 with TRBJ1-2; 9 nucleotides match TRBD1. The trim removed 5 bases at V and 7 bases at J, leaving 8 bases unmatched. Germline-derived CDR1 and CDR2 are MNHEY and SVGAGI. This CDR3 spans 14 amino acids. DNA for the CDR3: TGTGCCAGCAGTACAACAGGGGGCGCGGGTGGCTACACCTTC. It codes for CASSTTGGAGGYTF.

This sequence joins TRBV30 and TRBJ2-5, with TRBD1 matching over 8 bases. CDR1 and CDR2 (germline): GTSNPN, SVGIG (reference sequence). Trimming cost V 2 bases and J 5 bases; bases outside gene matches: 4. This CDR3 comprises 13 residues. In nucleotides, the CDR3 is TGTGCCTGGAGTTCAGGGGGCTGGGAGACCCAGTACTTC. This sequence encodes CAWSSGGWETQYF.

The chain links TRBV6-5 to TRBJ2-3; D uncertain. In germline, CDR1 is MNHEY, CDR2 SVGAGI. Trimming stripped 7 bases from V and 0 bases from J, with 8 bases between. The CDR3 extends over 13 amino acids. CDR3 DNA: TGTGCCAGCACGTCCCTGAGCACAGATACGCAGTATTTT. The encoded protein is CASTSLSTDTQYF.